These 4 T cell receptor beta chains originate from one sample sequenced in a study of identical twins. From the 5' RACE reads, TCRdb called clonotypes with MiXCR, one entry per CDR3 protein. This table holds roughly 1.6 million distinct CDR3 sequences, under 35% found once. The sample was cord blood. Receptor source: a newborn girl in good health.

For this clonotype: Given a much more abundant clone one base away, this may be a read error. This is likely a read error, given that the CDR3 carries no conserved phenylalanine or tryptophan at its end. The rearrangement links TRBV5-1 to TRBJ2-5; D might be TRBD1 (5 bases). With 2 bases removed from V and 1 base from J, the gap between germline ends came to 9 bases. In germline, CDR1 is SGHRS, CDR2 YFSETQ. CDR3 length equals 14 residues. CDR3 coding DNA: TGCGCCAGCAGCTTCATCGACAGCCAAGAGACCCAGTACTAC. Protein sequence: CASSFIDSQETQYY.

As for this clonotype: A single base separates this from a much larger clone, so it may be a read error. CDR3 sequence: CASSPGLGRCEQFF. CDR3 coding DNA: TGTGCCAGCAGTCCCGGACTAGGACGATGTGAGCAGTTCTTC. The chain is built from TRBV27 and TRBJ2-1; TRBD2 aligns across 7 bases. This CDR3 comprises 14 residues. Germline V lookup: CDR1 MNHEY, CDR2 SMNVEV (reference sequence). With V trimmed by 5 bases and J by 9 bases, 10 bases remained unmatched.

Notes on this clonotype: This may come from a read error, since a much larger clone is one base off. This chain joins TRBV29-1 and TRBJ2-1; TRBD2 matches at 7 bases. The DNA end favors TRBJ2-7, so the J call may be wrong. Looked up from germline, CDR1 is SQVTM and CDR2 is ANQGSEA. The CDR3 extends over 15 amino acids. The CDR3 loop is CSVEDAGTKYNEQYF. The DNA for the CDR3 is TGCAGCGTTGAAGATGCGGGGACTAAATACAATGAGCAGTACTTC.

The V and J genes are TRBV20-1 and TRBJ2-5; D uncertain. The CDR3 runs 11 residues. The V end lost 3 bases, the J end lost 13 bases, and 15 bases lay between the germline ends. Germline values: CDR1 DFQATT, CDR2 SNEGSKA (reference sequence). This CDR3 reads CSARAGRPSYF. In nucleotides, the CDR3 is TGCAGTGCTAGGGCTGGGCGTCCCTCGTACTTC.